This T cell receptor (beta chain) is drawn from a study of cytomegalovirus exposure and HLA in healthy donors (dated by TCRdb to the late 2010s). Regarding the research as a whole: An earlier analysis of 587 of the donors reported around 280 Gb of sequence data and 117 million unique TCR beta sequences obtained from 180 million or so T cells. To predict cytomegalovirus infection status, the study brought together high-throughput TCR immunosequencing, statistical association of individual TCRs with disease status, and machine learning. Alongside the repertoire data, information on donor age, sex, ethnicity and CMV serostatus was compiled. The aim of the study was to test whether cataloging public T cell receptors could identify signatures of past pathogen exposure. On average, 235,054 unique TCR beta nucleotide sequences were sequenced per donor among a few hundred genotyped donors of the cohort, with roughly 19% of those sequences being non-productive. Genome-wide SNP genotypes for about 65% of the 666 donors were used in a later genetic analysis, which treated that subset as a discovery cohort. An earlier analysis of about 600 of the donors used high-throughput TCR beta sequencing to judge whether each TCR beta V gene segment behaved as functional or pseudogenic. HLA typing included class I and class II loci at four-digit resolution. Typing coverage varied by locus: about 629-640 donors for A, B, C, DRB1 and DQB1; around 560 for DQA1; over 600 for DPA1; approximately 470 for DPB1. Of the roughly 400 genotyped donors, 75% to 85% were placed in the genetic ancestry cluster associated with self-reported Caucasian donors. The later analysis used no new phenotypic data to find candidate immune exposures, relying instead on TCR beta sequences and their occurrence across donors. The study profiled the T cell repertoires of 666 subjects by immunosequencing and related them to cytomegalovirus serostatus. Along with the roughly 670-subject first cohort, a separate validation cohort of over a hundred different subjects was used. Roughly 290 gigabases of sequencing data and around 80 million unique TCR sequences made up an early release that covered fewer than 650 HLA-typed donors. In a later analysis, previously published TCR beta repertoires from roughly 710 donors were re-analyzed and high-resolution HLA genotyping was added so that TCR occurrence patterns could be studied. Roughly five DR-DQ haplotypes were handled as single units for association and clustering because linkage in the cohort was strong. All discovery cohort repertoires had been generated on a single sequencing platform.

The cohort was made up of roughly 670 healthy bone marrow donors. At the time of sampling, every cohort member was nominally healthy, though immune exposures that went unrecorded were likely present. The donor was CMV seronegative and belonged to the group of 380 or so seronegative cohort members. A peripheral blood sample was provided by each donor, and peripheral blood mononuclear cells were used for TCR beta sequencing. The Qiagen DNeasy Blood Extraction Kit was used to extract genomic DNA from the blood cell samples. To prepare the library, the immunoSEQ multiplex PCR assay was applied. A mixture of 60 forward primers for TCR Vbeta segments and 13 reverse primers for TCR Jbeta segments was used in the multiplex PCR. A multiplex PCR assay on genomic DNA amplified the CDR3 region of rearranged TCR beta genes. The Illumina HiSeq System was used to sequence the amplified TCR beta libraries as 87-base-pair reads. In the paper's pipeline: Across the roughly 700 repertoires, a later analysis counted tens of millions of unique TCR beta chains, about 10 million of which were shared by at least two donors. Raw reads were error-corrected and collapsed into unique sequences by a nearest-neighbor algorithm in which closely related sequences were merged to remove PCR and sequencing errors. V, D and J gene segments were assigned by aligning CDR3 sequences to IMGT reference sequences. For a sequence to be retained, a match of at least six nucleotides to both a V gene segment and a J gene segment was required. A rearrangement counted as productive if the CDR3 had no stop codons and remained in frame with V and J, and every other rearrangement counted as non-productive. Following IMGT convention, CDR3 was defined as the stretch from the second conserved V-encoded cysteine up to the conserved J-encoded phenylalanine. The earlier analysis of 587 of the donors excluded sequences that lacked an unambiguous match to a single V gene segment. An earlier analysis of almost 600 of the donors classified V segments as functional when productive rearrangements were above 56.7% and as segregating when the standard deviation between donors was above 5%. A statistical classification framework was developed to diagnose cytomegalovirus status using the catalog of TCR beta chain sequences. V and J gene assignment, in a later analysis, came from comparing TCR nucleotide sequences with IMGT/GENE-DB human TR gene sequences. In a later analysis, CDR3 sequences and most-parsimonious VDJ recombination scenarios were assigned using the TCRdist pipeline. A later analysis defined each TCR beta chain by its CDR3 amino acid sequence plus V-gene family, and excluded reads lacking a unique V-gene family. To address suspected cross-contamination and a sequencing artifact, a later analysis removed several hundred highly shared, low-generation-probability nucleotide sequences. In a later analysis, a clonal expansion index was calculated for each public chain from normalized within-repertoire ranks of inferred template counts. Generation probabilities in a later analysis came from a VDJ recombination model fitted to out-of-frame rearrangements, and those results were checked against IGoR. A later analysis scored TCR-TCR, TCR-HLA and TCR-CMV co-occurrence with hypergeometric tests, applying a repertoire-size bias correction to TCR pairs. In a later analysis, false discovery rates were estimated by permuting HLA or CMV assignments 20 times. A later analysis grouped co-occurring TCRs with DBSCAN, adding TCRdist sequence similarity when clustering within HLA-allele-positive subsets. For co-occurrence clustering, repertoires with fewer than 30,000 or more than 120,000 public chains were excluded, along with 4 to 6 repertoires with anomalous nucleotide sharing. This immuneACCESS table, as held by TCRdb, lists in-frame sequences with V and J called but not all clones. Of the missing ones, under half trace to an unresolved V gene in checked studies; the others have no known cause. Clone size and the V and J calls come from that table; the DNA yielded D and trimming. This sample has 110,000 to 150,000 clones in its table, and 75% to 85% of those were observed once. The ten largest clonotypes hold roughly 4.8% of the sample.

Overall results and qualifications from the work: In a later analysis, about 16,000 TCR beta sequences were associated with specific HLA alleles at a false discovery rate of 0.05. A later genetic analysis reported fewer N-insertions in productive TCRs among donors in an Asian-associated ancestry cluster than the roughly 700-donor mean. Three of the identified cytomegalovirus-associated TCR beta chains were confirmed in vitro to be specific for cytomegalovirus antigens. In a later analysis, TCR association rates were found to vary across HLA loci, with the most associated TCRs seen for DRB1 alleles and the fewest for HLA-C alleles. This cohort had only TCR beta chains sequenced, and the lack of alpha or paired-chain data limited which features could be detected. The classifier was reported to diagnose cytomegalovirus status with high specificity and sensitivity in both the original cohort and the validation cohort. In a later analysis, HLA-associated TCR beta chains were found to be more clonally expanded and to have lower generation probabilities than equally common non-associated chains. In a later analysis, several top co-occurrence clusters were reported to appear linked to parvovirus B19, influenza, CMV and Epstein-Barr virus. Some IMGT-functional V segments, including TRBV6-2 and TRBV6-3, could not be distinguished by the 87-base-pair reads and were therefore excluded. In a later analysis, most CMV-associated TCR beta chains were found to appear HLA-restricted, with HLA associations seemingly driven largely by CMV exposure. When HLA alleles, especially DR and DQ, strongly co-occurred, TCR associations were difficult to assign to individual alleles. Correlated functional status among segregating V segments might be attributable to linkage disequilibrium, but an unknown experimental factor could not be ruled out. In an earlier analysis of approximately 590 of the donors, most TCR beta V segments appeared in productive rearrangements about 87% or about 30% of the time, broadly matching IMGT annotations. Because counts were too low, 15 to 20 rarely observed V segments, including chromosome 9 orphons, were excluded from the earlier analysis of around 590 of the donors. Roughly uniform sequencing depth across donors was assumed in presence/absence analyses, although this assumption may not hold. In the study, approximately 160 TCR beta chains were listed as associated with cytomegalovirus. Most TCR sequences were seen in very few donors, while some public TCRs were found in many individuals. CMV serostatus was the only immune exposure information available for the cohort. A further reported finding was that TCR beta sequences accurately predicted the HLA-A and HLA-B alleles for most subjects in the first cohort. Because HLA typing was missing for some donors at each locus, association tests included only the typed subset. An association between a missense DCLRE1C variant and V-gene and J-gene trimming of TCR beta chains was found in a later genetic analysis and replicated in an independent cohort. A cluster of highly shared sequence variants was judged likely to be a technical artifact of the sequencing pipeline. According to the authors, the approach could potentially be generalized to other disease states and immunological phenotypes.

The junction shows trimming of 10 bases on V and 2 bases on J, plus 11 bases between the germline ends. Including cysteine and phenylalanine, the CDR3 has 13 amino acids. Of the read, only the CDR3 DNA is kept; its 39 bases are in frame from base 1. The germline V gene sets CDR1 to MDHEN and CDR2 to SYDVKM. In regard to this clone: What antigen it recognizes has not been identified. No base qualities exist here, and no much larger clone lies one base off it.

The rearrangement joined TRBV28 to TRBJ2-2; matching of 6 bases hints at TRBD2 as the D gene. This sequence originates from a middle-aged man in good health and CMV-seronegative. What was sequenced was PBMCs. The CDR3 has the sequence CANRRGNTGELFF. The DNA reads TGTGCCAACCGGAGGGGAAACACCGGGGAGCTGTTTTTT.